In its sample, the clone carrying this T cell receptor (beta chain) was seen many times. Its specificity is unknown. Trimming cost V 0 bases and J 6 bases, with 6 bases left between them. The CDR3 is 12 residues long. Germline loops: CDR1 DFQATT, CDR2 SNEGSKA (reference sequence). This specimen belongs to a study of T cells in Graves' hyperthyroidism and ophthalmopathy. RNA transcripts provided the source from which TCR beta CDR3 regions were amplified. The HTBI primer set drove a first-round RT-PCR of the TCR CDR3. TCRdb analysed the multiplex PCR reads with MiXCR anew, one entry per CDR3 protein. The data hold under 400,000 distinct CDR3 sequences, with around 14% observed a single time. Absent ophthalmopathy progression within 18 months defined stable Graves' hyperthyroidism. Clinical symptoms, serum thyroxine and TRAb, thyroid ultrasound and orbital computed tomography together formed the diagnostic basis.

The study, taken as a whole, reports: With a median lead of approximately 6.4 months before onset, the model predicted ophthalmopathy. Among clonotypes expanded in thyroid above 0.001, most were also found in blood.

Sequenced input: blood. This chain joins TRBV20-1 and TRBJ2-1; D gene unclear. This receptor was obtained from a woman aged 18 to 35 with Graves' hyperthyroidism. CDR3 protein: CSAREYGNEQFF. CDR3 in DNA: TGCAGTGCTAGAGAATACGGCAATGAGCAGTTCTTC.